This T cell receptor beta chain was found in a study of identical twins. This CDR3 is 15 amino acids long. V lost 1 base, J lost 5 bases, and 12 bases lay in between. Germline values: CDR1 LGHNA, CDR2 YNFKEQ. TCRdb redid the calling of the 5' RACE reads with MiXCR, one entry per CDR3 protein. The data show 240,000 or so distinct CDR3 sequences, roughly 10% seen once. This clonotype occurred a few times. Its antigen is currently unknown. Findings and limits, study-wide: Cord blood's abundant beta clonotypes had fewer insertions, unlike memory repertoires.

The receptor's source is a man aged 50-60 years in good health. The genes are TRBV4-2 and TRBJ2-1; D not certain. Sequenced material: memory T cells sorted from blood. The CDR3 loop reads CASSQVGDNDNEQFF. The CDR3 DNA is TGTGCCAGCAGCCAAGTAGGAGACAACGACAATGAGCAGTTCTTC.